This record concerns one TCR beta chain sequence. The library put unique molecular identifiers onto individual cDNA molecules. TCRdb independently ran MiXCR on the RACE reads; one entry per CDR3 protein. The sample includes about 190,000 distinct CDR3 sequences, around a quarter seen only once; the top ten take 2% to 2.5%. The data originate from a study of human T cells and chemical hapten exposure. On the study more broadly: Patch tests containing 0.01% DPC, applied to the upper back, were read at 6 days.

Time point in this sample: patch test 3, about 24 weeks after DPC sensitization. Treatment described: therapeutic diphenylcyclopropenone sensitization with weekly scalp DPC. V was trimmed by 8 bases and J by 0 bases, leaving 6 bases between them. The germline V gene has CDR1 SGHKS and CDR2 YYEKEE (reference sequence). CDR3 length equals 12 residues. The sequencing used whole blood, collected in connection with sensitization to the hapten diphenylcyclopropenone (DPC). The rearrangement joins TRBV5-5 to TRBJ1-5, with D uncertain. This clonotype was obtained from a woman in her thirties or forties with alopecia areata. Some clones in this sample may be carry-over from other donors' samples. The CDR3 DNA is TGTGCCAGAGAAGATAGCAATCAGCCCCAGCATTTT. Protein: CAREDSNQPQHF.